This T cell receptor beta chain derives from a study of blood T cell repertoires in COVID-19. For the study at large: Both acute and convalescent COVID-19 samples were obtained from the United States, Italy and Spain.

In the authors' methods: Reference gene primer amplification gave nucleated cell count estimates. The repertoire was sequenced with immunoSEQ multiplex PCR; TCRdb's copy has only in-frame clones and lacks some. The V and J calls and clone size come from that table; D and trimming were worked out from the DNA. The sample carries about 250,000 clones, around 83% recorded once. The CDR3 has 15 residues. CDR1 and CDR2 (germline): SEHNR, FQNEAQ (reference sequence). V lost 3 bases, J lost 3 bases, and 15 bases lay in between. The V gene is TRBV7-9, the J gene TRBJ2-7; a possible D gene is TRBD1 (6 bases). Source material: peripheral blood. This clonotype was sampled from an elderly man with acute or convalescent COVID-19. This chain's CDR3 is CASSLEGGSGYEQYF. DNA for the CDR3: TGTGCCAGCAGCTTGGAAGGGGGTTCTGGCTACGAGCAGTACTTC.